The sequence of this TCR beta chain was determined in a study of CD8+CD57+ T cells in acquired aplastic anemia. The table lists this clonotype with many counts. Sequenced patients had shown CD8+CD57+ cell expansion by flow cytometry. At blood sampling, none of the patients had yet received therapy. Genomic DNA templated the TCR beta VDJ and CDR3 profiling. TCRdb called the reads again in MiXCR, with one record for every CDR3 protein. This sample has around 170,000 distinct CDR3 sequences, with around 47% found just once. Trimming removed 3 bases from V and 1 base from J, with 9 bases in between. Germline assignment: CDR1 DFQATT and CDR2 SNEGSKA (reference sequence). The CDR3 contains 13 residues.

This chain uses TRBV20-1 with TRBJ1-1; no firm D call. Sequencing was carried out using sorted CD4+, CD8+, or CD8+CD57+ T cells (not recorded which) from PBMCs. This receptor was identified in a human donor with aplastic anemia. In nucleotides, the CDR3 is TGCAGTGCTAGGGCGCGGGAGAACACTGAAGCTTTCTTT. Its translation: CSARARENTEAFF.